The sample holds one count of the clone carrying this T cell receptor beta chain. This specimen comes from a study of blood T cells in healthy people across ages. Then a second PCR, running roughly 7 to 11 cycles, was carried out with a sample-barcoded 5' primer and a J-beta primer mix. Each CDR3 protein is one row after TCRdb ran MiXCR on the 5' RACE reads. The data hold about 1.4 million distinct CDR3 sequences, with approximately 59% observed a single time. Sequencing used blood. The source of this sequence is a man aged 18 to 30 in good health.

CDR3 in amino acids: CSANLAVDYEQYF. CDR3 nucleotide sequence: TGCAGTGCTAACCTAGCGGTGGACTACGAGCAGTACTTC. This rearrangement joins TRBV20-1 to TRBJ2-7; 7 bases map to TRBD2. Trimming took 4 bases from V and 3 from J; bases not matched to a gene: 6. CDR1 is DFQATT and CDR2 is SNEGSKA in the germline V gene (reference sequence). The CDR3 contains 13 residues.